This T cell receptor beta chain was profiled in a study of blood T cell repertoires in COVID-19. About the research overall: Samples came from the United States, Italy and Spain, spanning acute and convalescent COVID-19. T cells, B-cell-depleted T cells, or PBMCs supplied cDNA or gDNA.

The authors' processing: Cell counts per sample came from amplifying reference gene primers. Sequencing used immunoSEQ multiplex PCR; TCRdb keeps in-frame clones, though not all of them. V, J and clone size are those of that table, while D and trimming were read from the DNA. The repertoire holds approximately 300,000 clones, with around nine tenths as singletons. Germline CDR1 and CDR2: MGHRA and YSYEKL. V gave up 1 base and J gave up 0 bases; unmatched junction bases: 1. The CDR3 sequence is 17 residues long. Input material: peripheral blood. The chain couples TRBV4-1 to TRBJ2-5; 14 bases are a match to TRBD2. The TCR originated in a woman aged 25 to 39 with COVID-19, enrolled during active disease. CDR3 nucleotides: TGCGCCAGCAGCCAAGGACTAGCGGGGGGGTACCAAGAGACCCAGTACTTC. It specifies CASSQGLAGGYQETQYF.